These 28 T cell receptor beta chains originate from one sample sequenced in a study of T cells and copy number aberrations in small-cell lung cancer (dated by TCRdb to the early 2020s). To prepare the library, the immunoSEQ multiplex PCR assay was applied. Imported from immuneACCESS, the table was reduced by TCRdb to in-frame sequences with V and J called. These copies leave out some clones; in studies compared against another copy, an unresolved V gene accounts for under half, and the cause of the remainder is not known. Counted in this sample were roughly 6,800 clones; roughly 82% of them appeared once. The top ten hold about 4.5% of the sample. Sequencing was performed on normal tissue next to the tumor. Receptor source: a woman between 50 and 59 years old with small cell lung cancer.

V gene TRBV30 combines with J gene TRBJ2-2, with 14 bases that match TRBD2. The CDR3 has 16 residues. Germline V CDR1 and CDR2: GTSNPN, SVGIG (reference sequence). V gave up 2 bases and J gave up 4 bases; unmatched junction bases: 3. CDR3 coding DNA: TGTGCCTGGAGTCATGGACTAGCGGGAGGCACCGGGGAGCTGTTTTTT. It yields the protein CAWSHGLAGGTGELFF. The whole variable domain, filled in from reference TRBV30 and TRBJ2-2, reads SQTIHQWPATLVQPVGSPLSLECTVEGTSNPNLYWYRQAAGRGLQLLFYSVGIGQISSEVPQNLSASRPQDRQFILSSKKLLLSDSGFYLCAWSHGLAGGTGELFFGEGSRLTVL.

In this sample, this clone turned up once. The chain joins TRBV6-6 to TRBJ1-5, with TRBD1 as a possible D gene (5 bases). Between the trimmed V and J ends, which lost 7 bases and 3 bases, there was a span of 13 bases. This CDR3 comprises 14 residues. The germline gives CDR1 MNHNY, CDR2 SVGAGI (reference sequence). In nucleotides, the CDR3 is TGTGCCAGCACCCCCCCAGGGTACAATCAGCCCCAGCATTTT. This codes for CASTPPGYNQPQHF.

J is TRBJ2-2 and V is TRBV2; D tentatively reads TRBD1 or TRBD2 (5 bases each). Germline loops: CDR1 SNHLY, CDR2 FYNNEI. The CDR3 runs to 16 residues. The V end lost 6 bases, the J end lost 7 bases, and 21 bases lay between the germline ends. The CDR3 spells CASSKGTPISLGELFF. DNA for the CDR3: TGTGCCAGCAGCAAAGGGACCCCTATTTCGCTCGGGGAGCTGTTTTTT.

About this clone itself: One end of the junction fails to match germline, which may point to a read error. The chain joins TRBV5-1 to TRBJ2-3; D perhaps matches TRBD2 (5 bases). This CDR3 spans 14 amino acids. Germline CDR1 is SGHRS and CDR2 is YFSETQ. The CDR3 loop is CASSFSASIDTQYF. The CDR3 coding sequence is TGCGCCAGCAGCTTCTCAGCTAGCATAGATACGCAGTATTTT.

This clone was picked up a small number of times. This chain connects TRBV4-1 to TRBJ1-1; D gene ambiguous. The V end was cut by 0 bases, the J end by 10 bases, with 21 bases between. The CDR3 spans 16 residues. Germline V gene lookup returns CDR1 MGHRA and CDR2 YSYEKL. The CDR3 DNA is TGCGCCAGCAGCCAAGATCGCGGGGTTGGAGGCGTTGGAGCTTTCTTT. Translating it yields CASSQDRGVGGVGAFF.

The chain has TRBV11-2 and TRBJ2-1, with 12 positions matching TRBD2. The V segment lost 8 bases and the J segment 2 bases; nucleotides outside the gene matches: 4. CDR1 is SGHAT and CDR2 is FQNNGV in the germline V gene. The CDR3 runs 15 residues. The CDR3: CASRRTSGTYNEQFF. For the CDR3, the DNA is TGTGCCAGCCGCCGGACTAGCGGGACCTACAATGAGCAGTTCTTC.

The count of this clone is one. This CDR3 is CASSLSWSGLNTEAFF. CDR3 DNA: TGTGCCAGCAGCTTAAGCTGGTCGGGGTTGAACACTGAAGCTTTCTTT. This rearrangement joins TRBV11-2 to TRBJ1-1, with D unresolved. In germline, CDR1 is SGHAT, CDR2 FQNNGV. The CDR3 contains 16 residues. V lost 2 bases, J lost 0 bases, and 13 bases lay in between.

CDR3: CASSQEQGVDTEAFF. The DNA of the CDR3 is TGCGCCAGCAGCCAAGAGCAGGGAGTGGACACTGAAGCTTTCTTT. The chain links TRBV4-1 to TRBJ1-1, with D tentatively TRBD1 (5 bases). The ends were cut back, 0 bases at V and 3 bases at J, with 11 bases in the middle. Germline V gene sequence: CDR1 MGHRA, CDR2 YSYEKL. CDR3 length equals 15 residues.

This clone was seen a single time. The chain links TRBV4-1 to TRBJ2-1, with 9 bases aligning to TRBD2. From germline, CDR1 is MGHRA and CDR2 YSYEKL. CDR3 size: 20 residues. V was clipped by 1 base and J by 6 bases; unmatched bases: 19. The CDR3 DNA reads TGCGCCAGCAGCCAAGCCCCCTTGCCCCCGGCTAGCGGGAAGTTCAATGAGCAGTTCTTC. Its translation is CASSQAPLPPASGKFNEQFF.

Points on this clone: The same CDR3 arises from other DNA sequences in this sample as well. The chain carries TRBV7-9 and TRBJ2-1; D is ambiguous. V was cut by 6 bases and J by 6 bases, with 6 bases left in between. Germline assignment: CDR1 SEHNR and CDR2 FQNEAQ (reference sequence). This CDR3 has 11 residues. The CDR3 coding sequence is TGTGCCAGCAGTTGGGTCAATGAGCAGTTCTTC. It is translated as CASSWVNEQFF.

This clone turned up a few times. Mismatch with germline at one junction end may stem from a read error. The rearrangement joins TRBV7-9 to TRBJ1-3; possibly TRBD1 for D (5 bases). CDR1 SEHNR and CDR2 FQNEAQ come from the germline V gene (reference sequence). This CDR3 has 15 residues. The CDR3 nucleotides are TGTGCCAGCAGATTAGAAGGGGTTCCTGGAAACACCATATATTTT. Translating gives CASRLEGVPGNTIYF.

The rearrangement uses TRBV7-6 and TRBJ1-3; D is uncertain. This CDR3 region has 16 residues. Per germline, CDR1 SGHVS and CDR2 FNYEAQ. Trimming stripped 1 base from V and 0 bases from J, with 10 bases between. CDR3 DNA: TGTGCCAGCAGCTTAGAGGGAACTTTCTCTGGAAACACCATATATTTT. This sequence encodes CASSLEGTFSGNTIYF. Full variable domain (remainder filled in from reference TRBV7-6 and TRBJ1-3): GAGVSQSPRYKVTKRGQDVALRCDPISGHVSLYWYRQALGQGPEFLTYFNYEAQQDKSGLPNDRFSAERPEGSISTLTIQRTEQRDSAMYRCASSLEGTFSGNTIYFGEGSWLTVV.

This clone was counted a single time. V is TRBV5-1 and J is TRBJ2-3; D not certain. CDR3 size: 15 residues. V dropped 0 bases and J dropped 2 bases, with 10 bases sitting between them. Looked up from germline, CDR1 is SGHRS and CDR2 is YFSETQ. CDR3 DNA: TGCGCCAGCAGCTTGGCCTTAGGAAACACAGATACGCAGTATTTT. It encodes CASSLALGNTDTQYF.

The gene calls are TRBV28 and TRBJ1-4; D not resolved. The CDR3 loop spans 14 amino acids. The V gene's germline CDR1 is MDHEN and CDR2 SYDVKM. V was pared by 6 bases and J by 5 bases, with 13 bases between. DNA for the CDR3: TGTGCCAGCAGGACCCTCGGATTAAATGAAAAACTGTTTTTT. Encoded protein: CASRTLGLNEKLFF.

V is TRBV2 and J is TRBJ2-7, with D unresolved. The CDR3 extends over 13 amino acids. The V and J ends lost 6 bases and 7 bases respectively, with 16 bases between them. Germline CDR1 SNHLY, CDR2 FYNNEI. In DNA, the CDR3 is TGTGCCAGCAGCAAAGATGAGTGGCGAGAGCAGTACTTC. It specifies CASSKDEWREQYF.

The V and J genes are TRBV7-3 and TRBJ2-7, with a possible D match to TRBD2 (6 bases). V was shortened by 1 base and J by 9 bases, with 16 bases between the two germline ends. The V gene's germline CDR1 is SGHTA and CDR2 FQGTGA. This CDR3 comprises 14 residues. The DNA of the CDR3 is TGTGCCAGCAGCTTAATTACTAGCTTGTTTATGCAGTACTTC. It codes for CASSLITSLFMQYF.

This clone was seen once. This chain connects TRBV6-6 to TRBJ2-7; 10 nucleotides line up with TRBD2. This CDR3 comprises 14 residues. J was trimmed by 3 bases and V by 4 bases; bases with no gene match: 3. Germline-derived CDR1 and CDR2 are MNHNY and SVGAGI (reference sequence). The CDR3 reads CASSSLAGFYEQYF. CDR3 coding DNA: TGTGCCAGCAGTTCACTAGCGGGATTCTACGAGCAGTACTTC.

V and J are TRBV11-3 and TRBJ2-3, with D hard to call. V shed 5 bases and J shed 3 bases, with 9 bases lying between them. Germline lookup yields CDR1 SGHNT and CDR2 YENEEA. CDR3 length equals 13 residues. The CDR3 DNA reads as TGTGCCAGCAGCCTGGGCGGAACAGATACGCAGTATTTT. Its protein is CASSLGGTDTQYF.

The V and J genes are TRBV4-2 and TRBJ1-2; D remains unclear. Germline CDR1 and CDR2: LGHNA and YNFKEQ. V was clipped by 0 bases and J by 4 bases, with 21 bases between them. CDR3 length equals 18 residues. The CDR3 is CASSQEPTHPTLGYGYTF. CDR3 in DNA: TGTGCCAGCAGCCAAGAACCCACACACCCTACCTTAGGCTATGGCTACACCTTC.

This clone was detected a few times. Other DNA sequences within the sample encode an identical CDR3. CDR3 nucleotides: TGTGCCAGCTCACCACCGATAGGGAGCTATGGCTACACCTTC. It codes for CASSPPIGSYGYTF. V usage is TRBV18 and J usage is TRBJ1-2; D unresolved. The CDR3 sequence is 14 residues long. Trimming removed 0 bases at V and 4 bases at J, with 9 bases between. Per the germline V gene, CDR1 is KGHSH and CDR2 is LQKENI. The full variable domain, in which reference TRBV18 and TRBJ1-2 provide the parts outside the CDR3, is NAGVMQNPRHLVRRRGQEARLRCSPMKGHSHVYWYRQLPEEGLKFMVYLQKENIIDESGMPKERFSAEFPKEGPSILRIQQVVRGDSAAYFCASSPPIGSYGYTFGSGTRLTVV.

CDR3 DNA sequence: TGCGCCAGCAGCTCTACCGGGACAGGGAGGAATCATTATGGCTACACCTTC. It specifies CASSSTGTGRNHYGYTF. The chain combines TRBV5-1 with TRBJ1-2; 9 bases are shared with TRBD1. Germline V gene data show CDR1 as SGHRS and CDR2 as YFSETQ. The ends lost 3 bases at V and 5 bases at J; junction bases unmatched: 14. The CDR3 has 17 amino acids.

The CDR3, as DNA: TGTGCCAGCAGCTTACGGCCGGCCGCCTACAATGAGCAGTTCTTC. This gives the protein CASSLRPAAYNEQFF. The chain combines TRBV11-1 with TRBJ2-1; D gene ambiguous. The CDR3 extends over 15 amino acids. Germline-derived CDR1 and CDR2 are SGHAT and FQDESV (reference sequence). V was trimmed by 2 bases and J by 2 bases, leaving 10 bases between them.

This chain connects TRBV14 to TRBJ2-1, with no clear D. The V end lost 1 base, the J end lost 8 bases, and 3 bases lay between the germline ends. Germline V gene data show CDR1 as SGHDN and CDR2 as FVKESK. This CDR3 is built from 11 residues. CDR3 sequence (DNA): TGTGCCAGCAGCCAAGCTTATGAGCAGTTCTTC. Translated, it gives CASSQAYEQFF.

This clone was observed a single time. V gene TRBV10-3 combines with J gene TRBJ2-7; 7 positions match TRBD2. Germline V gene sequence: CDR1 ENHRY, CDR2 SYGVKD. The CDR3 totals 15 residues. The V gene end was trimmed by 6 bases and the J gene end by 1 base; junction bases not matched to a gene: 9. DNA of the CDR3: TGTGCCATCAGCGACGGACTAGAAAATTCCTACGAGCAGTACTTC. Amino acids: CAISDGLENSYEQYF.

The chain combines TRBV5-1 with TRBJ2-1; 8 bases map to TRBD1. V was pared by 4 bases and J by 8 bases, with 8 bases of the junction left unmatched. The CDR3 loop spans 14 amino acids. Germline CDR1 reads SGHRS; CDR2 reads YFSETQ. The CDR3 reads CASSPHGTGDEQFF. The CDR3 coding sequence is TGCGCCAGCAGCCCCCATGGGACAGGTGATGAGCAGTTCTTC.

This clone showed up just once. The genes are TRBV19 and TRBJ2-7, with D uncertain. CDR1 and CDR2 from the germline V gene are LNHDA and SQIVND (reference sequence). The CDR3 has 14 residues. V lost 0 bases, J lost 4 bases, and 10 bases lay in between. The CDR3 sequence is CASSIDSAAYEQYF. The CDR3 region has the DNA TGTGCCAGTAGTATAGATTCAGCAGCTTACGAGCAGTACTTC.

V usage is TRBV28 and J usage is TRBJ2-7; D might be TRBD1 or TRBD2, each matching 5 bases. Between the trimmed V and J ends, which lost 6 bases and 1 base, there was a span of 13 bases. CDR3 length equals 14 residues. Germline loops: CDR1 MDHEN, CDR2 SYDVKM. CDR3 in DNA: TGTGCCAGCAGGGGACCCCAGGAGTCCTACGAGCAGTACTTC. It codes for CASRGPQESYEQYF. Filled out from reference TRBV28 and TRBJ2-7, the complete variable domain reads DVKVTQSSRYLVKRTGEKVFLECVQDMDHENMFWYRQDPGLGLRLIYFSYDVKMKEKGDIPEGYSVSREKKERFSLILESASTNQTSMYLCASRGPQESYEQYFGPGTRLTVT.

The genes are TRBV5-8 and TRBJ2-7; possibly TRBD1 for D (5 bases). The CDR3 is 12 residues long. Between the trimmed V and J ends, which lost 4 bases and 3 bases, there was a span of 8 bases. Germline CDR1 is SGHTS and CDR2 is YDEGEE. The CDR3 DNA is TGTGCCAGCAGCACCGACAGCTACGAGCAGTACTTC. It translates to CASSTDSYEQYF.